Listed below are T cell receptor beta chains from one sample, sequenced in a study of T cells in Graves' hyperthyroidism and ophthalmopathy. In TCRdb, the multiplex PCR reads were re-called with MiXCR into one record per CDR3 protein. The sample shows hundreds of thousands of distinct CDR3 sequences, 22% of them seen only once. The sequencing input was blood. The source of these receptors is an older woman with Graves' ophthalmopathy. CDR3s include the opening cysteine and the closing phenylalanine or tryptophan.

13,TRBV9,CASSVGPGGEQYF
16,TRBV6-2/TRBV6-3,CASRTNRQTLNYGYTF
13,TRBV2,CARGAGGRNEQYF
13,TRBV28,CASGTSTGIGYTF
15,TRBV28,CASSPLGRGNYGYTF
13,TRBV27,CASRSAGANVLTF
16,TRBV6-1,CASRNRDRSSNYGYTF
12,TRBV28,CASSLPLMSQHF
15,TRBV7-8,CASSFQTLYQETQYF
16,TRBV13,CASSQPSMGLDNEQFF
15,TRBV5-1,CASSAPGAGTDTQYF
12,TRBV12-3/TRBV12-4,CASSAMKGEQYF
15,TRBV6-2/TRBV6-3,CASSYLARGGGEQFF
16,TRBV20-1,CSAFLLMEGAADTQYF
15,TRBV6-2/TRBV6-3,CASSYASGANYGYTF
14,TRBV3-1,CASSWASGSYEQYF
15,TRBV4-2,CASSQDGNPQNIQYF
15,TRBV9,CASSVGTVSSYEQYF
13,TRBV5-4,CASSLAGADIQYF
15,TRBV7-2,CASSARTSLPDTQYF
14,TRBV2,CASSDGLPSYEQYF
15,TRBV3-1,CASSQYGNARNIQYF
16,TRBV4-3,CASSQVRASGANVLTF
14,TRBV5-6,CASSFLGFGNTIYF
15,TRBV7-8,CASSLVGWSTDTQYF
12,TRBV7-2,CASSLERSPLHF
14,TRBV7-3,CASSLDGQVGTQYF
18,TRBV7-9,CASSPHLFGTGASYEQYF
15,TRBV27,CASSLRTGGTYEQYF
16,TRBV6-9,CASSYWEPGLNTEAFF
16,TRBV27,CASSLVSGRAFYEQYF
15,TRBV7-2,CASSFGGRARDTQYF
17,TRBV12-5,CASGLAVGAGKVDEQYF
14,TRBV2,CANRDRVVSYEQYF
16,TRBV5-4,CASSLWAGTGNAEQYF
16,TRBV5-1,CASSVGVAGGSDTQYF
15,TRBV6-1,CASSPSGQFYSEQFF
11,TRBV7-9,CASGRGNEQFF
13,TRBV2,CASSGTGSETQYF
16,TRBV6-1,CASSKGQSKITGELFF
15,TRBV10-2,CANSEGRGWSTEAFF
15,TRBV11-2,CASSFHRVSADTQYF
11,TRBV7-9,CASSSREEQFF
16,TRBV7-9,CASSLDGGRPAETQYF
13,TRBV24-1,CATSGSGLETQYF
15,TRBV30,CAWSPPGFMGYGYTF
12,TRBV28,CASSPVLRGYTF
13,TRBV7-2,CASSLGGVNEQFF
14,TRBV5-1,CASRGVAGPDTQYF
13,TRBV18,CASEAAGSGELFF
15,TRBV11-2,CASSPGWGGKETQYF